This TCR beta chain comes out of a study of shared clonotypes between healthy human individuals. TCRdb's table, derived via immunoSEQ multiplex PCR, lists solely in-frame clones and lacks some. The sample gives roughly 220,000 clones, about 65% of which show up once; roughly 10% is in the top ten. CDR3 size: 13 residues. Looked up from germline, CDR1 is SGHNT and CDR2 is YYREEE (reference sequence). The V end was cut by 8 bases, the J end by 0 bases, with 11 bases between. Sequencing was performed on memory CD4+ T cells sorted from blood. The sample's subset: CD45RA-negative fraction. The TCR sequence derives from a man under 40 in good health. The rearrangement joins TRBV5-4 to TRBJ1-1; D perhaps matches TRBD1 (6 bases). The CDR3 loop reads CARSEGVNTEAFF. CDR3 nucleotides: TGTGCCAGGTCCGAGGGGGTGAACACTGAAGCTTTCTTT.